This T cell receptor beta chain was documented in a study of Graves' ophthalmopathy and Graves' hyperthyroidism. In the study overall: Peripheral blood samples were taken at initial diagnosis, before any treatment.

Amplified TCR beta CDR3 regions were obtained using RNA transcripts as template. The authors performed first-round RT-PCR with HTBI primers and then a second-round multiplex PCR. TCRdb recomputed calls from the multiplex PCR reads with MiXCR, one row per CDR3 protein. The data contain tens of thousands of distinct CDR3 sequences, roughly half of them singletons. CDR1 and CDR2 (germline): LNHDA, SQIVND (reference sequence). This CDR3 spans 15 amino acids. This clonotype appeared once. One end of the junction is discordant with germline, which a read error may explain. Other autoimmune disease, uncontrolled infection, pregnancy and lactation led to exclusion. Serum thyroxine and TRAb, along with clinical symptoms, thyroid ultrasound and orbital computed tomography, were what diagnosis relied on. The PBMCs were taken from more than 8 ml of fresh peripheral blood.

The receptor comes from an adult woman with Graves' ophthalmopathy. The material sequenced was peripheral blood. This chain connects TRBV19 to TRBJ2-2; the match to TRBD2 covers 8 bases. In DNA, the CDR3 is TGTGCCAGTACCCCGGGGGGGGGGAGCACCGGGGAGCCGTTTTTT. It encodes CASTPGGGSTGEPFF.